This TCR beta chain derives from a study of T cell changes during pregnancy in multiple sclerosis. Here immunoSEQ multiplex PCR was the method, and the copy in TCRdb shows in-frame clones only, minus some. The profile shows tens of thousands of clones, 88% of them singletons. This clone was seen just once. The junction had 8 bases not matched to a gene; V was cut back by 8 bases and J by 0 bases. CDR3 length equals 15 residues. Germline V lookup: CDR1 SNHLY, CDR2 FYNNEI. J is TRBJ2-3 and V is TRBV2; 7 bases are a match to TRBD2. Sequenced material: CD4+ T cells from peripheral blood mononuclear cells, taken in the second trimester of pregnancy. The receptor was isolated from a female donor with multiple sclerosis, enrolled in a pregnancy study. CDR3 amino acids: CASCPLAASTDTQYF. The CDR3 DNA reads TGTGCCAGCTGTCCCCTAGCGGCTAGCACAGATACGCAGTATTTT.